These T cell receptor beta chains were read from a single sample in a study of Tregs in tolerant kidney transplant recipients. The method was immunoSEQ multiplex PCR; TCRdb's version includes in-frame clones alone and lacks a portion of them. The repertoire holds around 50,000 clones, with roughly nine tenths as singletons. This sample comprised CD8+ T cells from blood (PBMCs), obtained 24 months after the transplant. The receptors shown here come from a human patient who received a combined kidney and bone marrow transplant. Some T cells may be provided by the graft donor. Both conserved end residues are trimmed from each CDR3. Size tells how often a clone was seen (once, few, many) or the class of an expanded clone, and some rows leave it out.

j_gene	abundance	v_gene	CDR3aa
TRBJ1-2	-	TRBV10-3	AISESKTATGYGYT
TRBJ2-3	-	TRBV29-1	SVDDWDRGLDTQY
TRBJ1-3	few	TRBV7-9	ASSPRQGMARNTIY
TRBJ1-5	-	TRBV19	ASSIGIHSNQPQH
TRBJ2-7	-	TRBV2	ASSGISSPYEQY
TRBJ2-2	-	TRBV9	ASSVSTSGVSNTGELF
TRBJ2-6	-	TRBV6-5	ATGNRELNVLT
TRBJ2-3	-	TRBV27	ASSPRGGADTQY
TRBJ2-7	-	TRBV7-9	ASSLSGGEQY
TRBJ1-1	few	TRBV5-1	ASSLTRQGESLNTEAF
TRBJ1-3	-	TRBV4-3	ASSPFTGFSGNTIY
TRBJ2-7	-	TRBV11-3	ASSPDRGYEQY
TRBJ2-1	-	TRBV1	TSSHKLRGYNEQF
TRBJ1-4	-	TRBV4-3	ASSQESRGGYEKLF
TRBJ2-3	-	TRBV27	ASSLGFTDTQY
TRBJ2-7	-	TRBV27	ASSPGTASYEQY
TRBJ2-2	-	TRBV10-2	ASRCCVAGNTGELF
TRBJ2-4	-	TRBV27	ASSLSGGEDIQY
TRBJ2-7	-	TRBV4-1	ASSQESILSYEQY
TRBJ2-7	-	TRBV7-6	ASSLAPFLYEQY
TRBJ1-2	-	TRBV19	ASSTHMGARYGYT
TRBJ2-1	-	TRBV7-9	ASSPYREWLF
TRBJ2-7	-	TRBV15	ATRELAGSYEQY
TRBJ2-7	-	TRBV4-1	ASSLTRDRGNEQY
TRBJ2-7	-	TRBV6-1	ASCAGLAYEQY
TRBJ2-2	-	TRBV21-1	ASSKVVLAGGPGELF
TRBJ2-1	-	TRBV19	ASSGFPFNEQF
TRBJ1-5	-	TRBV29-1	SVLLTGGTNQPQH
TRBJ1-5	-	TRBV7-8	ASSLAAGWVSQPQH
TRBJ2-5	-	TRBV6-5	ASSPLREAETQY
TRBJ2-2	-	TRBV29-1	SVETGNTGELF
TRBJ2-3	-	TRBV11-2	ASSLGGVTDTQY
TRBJ1-2	-	TRBV13	ASSSSGLDLPGYT
TRBJ2-5	-	TRBV13	ASSETQRGALETQY
TRBJ2-6	-	TRBV7-6	ASSLGQSGANVLT
TRBJ2-3	-	TRBV9	ASSAFAGATDTQY
TRBJ1-6	-	TRBV7-3	ASSLIGEASPLH
TRBJ2-5	-	TRBV7-9	ATVKYTNSGRVQETQY
TRBJ1-6	few	TRBV2	ASTLQISPLH
TRBJ1-1	-	TRBV9	ASSTYRGQTNTEAF
TRBJ2-1	-	TRBV7-8	ASSSDPTSGSPDEQF